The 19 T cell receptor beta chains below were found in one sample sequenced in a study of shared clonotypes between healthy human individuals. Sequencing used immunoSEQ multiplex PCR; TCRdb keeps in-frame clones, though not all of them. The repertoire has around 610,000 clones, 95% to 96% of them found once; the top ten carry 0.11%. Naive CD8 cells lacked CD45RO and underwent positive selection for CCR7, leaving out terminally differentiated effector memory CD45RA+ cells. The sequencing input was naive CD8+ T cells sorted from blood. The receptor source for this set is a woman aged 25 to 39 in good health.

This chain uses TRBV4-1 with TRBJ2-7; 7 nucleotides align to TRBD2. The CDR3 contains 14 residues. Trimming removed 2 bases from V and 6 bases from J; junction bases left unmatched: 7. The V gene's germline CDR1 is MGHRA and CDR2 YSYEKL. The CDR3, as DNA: TGCGCCAGCAGCCAACGGACTAGTTATAGCGAGCAGTACTTC. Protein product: CASSQRTSYSEQYF.

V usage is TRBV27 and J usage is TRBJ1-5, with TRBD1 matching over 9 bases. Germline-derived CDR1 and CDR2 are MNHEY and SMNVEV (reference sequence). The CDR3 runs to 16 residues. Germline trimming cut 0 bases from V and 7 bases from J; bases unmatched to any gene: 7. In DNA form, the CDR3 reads TGTGCCAGCAGTTTATCCGGGACAGGGCTAAAGCAGCCCCAGCATTTT. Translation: CASSLSGTGLKQPQHF.

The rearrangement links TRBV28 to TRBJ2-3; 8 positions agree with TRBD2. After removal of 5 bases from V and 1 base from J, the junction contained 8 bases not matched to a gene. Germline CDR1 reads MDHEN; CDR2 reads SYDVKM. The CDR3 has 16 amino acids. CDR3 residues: CASSILSGTRTDTQYF. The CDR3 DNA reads TGTGCCAGCAGTATCCTTAGCGGGACTCGCACAGATACGCAGTATTTT. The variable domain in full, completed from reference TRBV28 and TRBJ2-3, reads DVKVTQSSRYLVKRTGEKVFLECVQDMDHENMFWYRQDPGLGLRLIYFSYDVKMKEKGDIPEGYSVSREKKERFSLILESASTNQTSMYLCASSILSGTRTDTQYFGPGTRLTVL.

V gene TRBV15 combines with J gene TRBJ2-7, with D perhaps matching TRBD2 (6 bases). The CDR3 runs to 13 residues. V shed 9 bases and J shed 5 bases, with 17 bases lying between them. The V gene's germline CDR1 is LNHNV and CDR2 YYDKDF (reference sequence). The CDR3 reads CATSGGLRDEQYF. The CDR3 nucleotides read TGTGCCACAAGTGGAGGGCTGCGCGACGAGCAGTACTTC.

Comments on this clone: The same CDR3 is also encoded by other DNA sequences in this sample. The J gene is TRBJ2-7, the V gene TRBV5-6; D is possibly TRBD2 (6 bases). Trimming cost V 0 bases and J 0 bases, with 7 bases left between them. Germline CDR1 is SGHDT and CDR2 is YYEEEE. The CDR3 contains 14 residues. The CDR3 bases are TGTGCCAGCAGCTTGGTCGGGAGCTCCTACGAGCAGTACTTC. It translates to CASSLVGSSYEQYF.

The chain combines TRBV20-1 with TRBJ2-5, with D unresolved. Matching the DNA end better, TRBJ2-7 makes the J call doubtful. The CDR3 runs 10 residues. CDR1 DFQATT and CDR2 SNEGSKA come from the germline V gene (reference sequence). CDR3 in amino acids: CSAESYEQYF. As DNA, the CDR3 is TGCAGTGCTGAGTCCTACGAGCAGTACTTC.

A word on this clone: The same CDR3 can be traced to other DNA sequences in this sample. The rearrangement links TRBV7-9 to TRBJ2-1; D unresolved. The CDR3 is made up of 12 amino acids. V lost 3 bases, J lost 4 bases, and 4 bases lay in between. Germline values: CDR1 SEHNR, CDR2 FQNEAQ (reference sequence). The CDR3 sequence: CASSLTYNEQFF. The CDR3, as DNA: TGTGCCAGCAGCTTGACTTACAATGAGCAGTTCTTC.

CDR3 nucleotides: TGTGCCAGCATGGGGGGAGGGGGCCAGTACTTC. Its protein product is CASMGGGGQYF. The V gene is TRBV2, the J gene TRBJ2-5; a weak D match, TRBD2 (7 bases). The CDR3 covers 11 residues. V dropped 7 bases and J dropped 10 bases, with 13 bases sitting between them. CDR1 and CDR2 (germline): SNHLY, FYNNEI. Variable domain in full (rest from reference TRBV2 and TRBJ2-5): EPEVTQTPSHQVTQMGQEVILRCVPISNHLYFYWYRQILGQKVEFLVSFYNNEISEKSEIFDDQFSVERPDGSNFTLKIRSTKLEDSAMYFCASMGGGGQYFGPGTRLLVL.

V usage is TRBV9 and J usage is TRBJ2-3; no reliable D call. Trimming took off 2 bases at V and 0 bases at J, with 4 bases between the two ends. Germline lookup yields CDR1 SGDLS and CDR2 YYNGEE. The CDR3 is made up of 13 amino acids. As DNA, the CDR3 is TGTGCCAGCAGCGTGTGGAGCACAGATACGCAGTATTTT. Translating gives CASSVWSTDTQYF.

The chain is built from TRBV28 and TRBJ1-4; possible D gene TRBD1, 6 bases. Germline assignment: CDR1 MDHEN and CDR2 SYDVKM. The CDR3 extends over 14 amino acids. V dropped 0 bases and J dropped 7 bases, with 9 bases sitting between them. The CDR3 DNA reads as TGTGCCAGCAGTTTATGGGGGACAACTGAAAAACTGTTTTTT. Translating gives CASSLWGTTEKLFF.

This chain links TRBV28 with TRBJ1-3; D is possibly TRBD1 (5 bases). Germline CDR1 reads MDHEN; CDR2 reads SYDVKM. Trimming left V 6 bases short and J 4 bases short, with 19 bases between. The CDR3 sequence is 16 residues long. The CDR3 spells CASSLPDDRLGNTIYF. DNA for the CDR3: TGTGCCAGCAGCCTCCCGGACGACAGATTGGGAAACACCATATATTTT.

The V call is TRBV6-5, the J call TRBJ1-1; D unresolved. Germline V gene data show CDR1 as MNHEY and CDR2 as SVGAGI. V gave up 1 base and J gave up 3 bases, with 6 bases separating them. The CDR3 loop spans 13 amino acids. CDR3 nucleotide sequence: TGTGCCAGCAGTTACTTAGGGCACACTGAAGCTTTCTTT. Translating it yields CASSYLGHTEAFF.

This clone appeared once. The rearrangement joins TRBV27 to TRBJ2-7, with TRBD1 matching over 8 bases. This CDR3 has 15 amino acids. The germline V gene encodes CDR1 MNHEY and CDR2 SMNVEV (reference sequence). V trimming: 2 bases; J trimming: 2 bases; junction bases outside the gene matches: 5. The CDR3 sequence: CASSLTFRGPYEQYF. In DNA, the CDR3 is TGTGCCAGCAGTTTAACCTTCAGGGGGCCCTACGAGCAGTACTTC.

The DNA for the CDR3 is TGTGCCAGCAGAATAACGGACAGATCGAATCAGCCCCAGCATTTT. This gives the protein CASRITDRSNQPQHF. The J gene is TRBJ1-5, the V gene TRBV6-5; D may be TRBD1 (6 bases). Germline V gene data show CDR1 as MNHEY and CDR2 as SVGAGI. V lost 6 bases, J lost 4 bases, and 16 bases lay in between. The CDR3 totals 15 residues.

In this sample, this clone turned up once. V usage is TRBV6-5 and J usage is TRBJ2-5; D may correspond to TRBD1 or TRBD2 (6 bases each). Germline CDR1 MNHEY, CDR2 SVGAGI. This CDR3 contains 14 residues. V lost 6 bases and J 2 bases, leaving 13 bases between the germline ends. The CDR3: CASSPGGGQETQYF. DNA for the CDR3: TGTGCCAGCAGCCCCGGAGGGGGGCAAGAGACCCAGTACTTC.

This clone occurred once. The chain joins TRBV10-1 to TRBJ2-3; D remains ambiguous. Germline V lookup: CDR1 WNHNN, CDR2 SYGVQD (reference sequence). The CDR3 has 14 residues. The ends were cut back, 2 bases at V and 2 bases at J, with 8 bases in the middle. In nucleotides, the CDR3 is TGCGCCAGCAGTGAGGCCCGAGTCACAGATACGCAGTATTTT. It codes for CASSEARVTDTQYF.

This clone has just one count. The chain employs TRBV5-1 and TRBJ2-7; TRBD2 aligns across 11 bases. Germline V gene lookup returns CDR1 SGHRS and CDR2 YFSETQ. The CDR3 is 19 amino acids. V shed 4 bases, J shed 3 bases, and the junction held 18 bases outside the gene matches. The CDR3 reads CASSPGRAALAGVRYEQYF. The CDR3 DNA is TGCGCCAGCAGCCCGGGACGGGCGGCACTAGCGGGAGTACGCTACGAGCAGTACTTC.

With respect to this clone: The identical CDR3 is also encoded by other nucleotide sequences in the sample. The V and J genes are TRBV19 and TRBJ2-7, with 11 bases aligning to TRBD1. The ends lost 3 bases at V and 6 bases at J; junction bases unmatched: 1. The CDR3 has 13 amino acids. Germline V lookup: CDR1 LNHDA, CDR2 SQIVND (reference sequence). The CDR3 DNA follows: TGTGCCAGTAGTATCGGGACAGGGGGCGAGCAGTACTTC. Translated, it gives CASSIGTGGEQYF.

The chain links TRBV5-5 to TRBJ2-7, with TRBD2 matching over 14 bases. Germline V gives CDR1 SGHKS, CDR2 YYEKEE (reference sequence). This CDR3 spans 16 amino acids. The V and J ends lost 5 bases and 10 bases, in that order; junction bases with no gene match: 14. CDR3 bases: TGTGCCAGCAGACATTTTCCGGGACTAGCGGGAGAGGAACAGTACTTC. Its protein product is CASRHFPGLAGEEQYF.